The T cell receptor beta chain described here comes from a study of CD8+ T cells in alopecia areata. Study-wide background: Each day, treated patients took oral tofacitinib twice, at 5 to 10 mg per dose.

Points on this clone: Its antigen is undetermined.

This CDR3 is built from 13 residues. V gave up 7 bases and J gave up 4 bases; unmatched junction bases: 5. Germline V CDR1 and CDR2: SQVTM, ANQGSEA. General observations from the study: TCR sharing was clearer in mice than between patients, perhaps partly owing to patient HLA diversity.

Treatment defined: oral pan-JAK inhibitor, 5-10 mg twice daily. Lesional scalp punch biopsies and peripheral blood were collected from alopecia areata patients. After isolation, RNA underwent reverse transcription to generate cDNA as the sequencing template. TCRdb's table, derived via immunoSEQ multiplex PCR, lists solely in-frame clones and lacks some. This sample has 150,000 to 200,000 clones, with about three fifths found just once. This receptor was taken from a human donor with alopecia areata. The rearrangement uses TRBV29-1 and TRBJ2-2, with 8 bases aligning to TRBD2. The source material was CD4+ T cells sorted from blood, sampled at week 4, from a patient treated with tofacitinib. The CDR3 is CSGFRGGTGELFF. CDR3 nucleotide sequence: TGCAGCGGGTTTCGGGGGGGCACCGGGGAGCTGTTTTTT.